A single sample gave rise to the 27 T cell receptor beta chains below, sequenced in a study of OX40 agonist ivuxolimab in advanced cancers. This table comes from immunoSEQ multiplex PCR, and its TCRdb copy is limited to in-frame clones, with some not included. Seen here are 45,000 to 65,000 clones, 87% observed once, and the top ten hold around 1.7%. This material consisted of CD4+ or CD8+ T cells sorted from blood, taken in a trial of the OX40 agonist ivuxolimab. These receptors were obtained from an adult with an advanced solid tumor such as melanoma, head and neck, liver or kidney cancer.

The chain's CDR3 is CASSLDGTAYGYTF. The CDR3 region has the DNA TGTGCCAGCAGCCTAGACGGAACGGCCTATGGCTACACCTTC. V gene TRBV7-9 combines with J gene TRBJ1-2; no clear D gene. With 5 bases removed from V and 4 bases from J, the gap between germline ends came to 14 bases. CDR1 is SEHNR, CDR2 FQNEAQ, per germline (reference sequence). The CDR3 has 14 residues. The entire variable domain, with the rest obtained from reference TRBV7-9 and TRBJ1-2, is as follows: DTGVSQNPRHKITKRGQNVTFRCDPISEHNRLYWYRQTLGQGPEFLTYFQNEAQLEKSRLLSDRFSAERPKGSFSTLEIQRTEQGDSAMYLCASSLDGTAYGYTFGSGTRLTVV.

The gene calls are TRBV28 and TRBJ1-2, with D unresolved. Germline values: CDR1 MDHEN, CDR2 SYDVKM. V was trimmed by 4 bases and J by 5 bases, leaving 11 bases between them. This CDR3 comprises 13 residues. CDR3 DNA: TGTGCCAGCAGTTATCCAGGTTATTATGGCTACACCTTC. This translates into CASSYPGYYGYTF.

In its sample, this clone was seen a few times. The J gene is TRBJ2-1, the V gene TRBV7-9, with TRBD1 as a possible D gene (5 bases). V was cut by 4 bases and J by 7 bases, with 8 bases left in between. This CDR3 region has 12 residues. The germline V gene encodes CDR1 SEHNR and CDR2 FQNEAQ (reference sequence). The CDR3 DNA follows: TGTGCCAGCAGCTCCCGACAGAATGAGCAGTTCTTC. Its translation is CASSSRQNEQFF. Complete variable domain (other parts from reference TRBV7-9 and TRBJ2-1): DTGVSQNPRHKITKRGQNVTFRCDPISEHNRLYWYRQTLGQGPEFLTYFQNEAQLEKSRLLSDRFSAERPKGSFSTLEIQRTEQGDSAMYLCASSSRQNEQFFGPGTRLTVL.

This clone was seen a single time. The J gene is TRBJ1-6, the V gene TRBV10-2; 8 bases align to TRBD1. The junction had 3 bases not matched to a gene; V was cut back by 2 bases and J by 9 bases. The CDR3 consists of 14 residues. The germline V gene encodes CDR1 WSHSY and CDR2 SAAADI. This CDR3 reads CASSEPGGVSPLHF. DNA for the CDR3: TGCGCCAGCAGTGAGCCAGGGGGCGTTTCACCCCTCCACTTT.

V is TRBV13 and J is TRBJ2-1; a possible D gene is TRBD2 (6 bases). Trimming stripped 5 bases from V and 6 bases from J, with 17 bases between. Germline V gene lookup returns CDR1 PRHDT and CDR2 FYEKMQ (reference sequence). This CDR3 has 15 amino acids. In DNA, the CDR3 is TGTGCCAGCAGCCGGAGACTAGGTGGTGGCAATGAGCAGTTCTTC. This gives the protein CASSRRLGGGNEQFF.

The V gene is TRBV7-8, the J gene TRBJ1-1, with a tentative D call TRBD1 (5 bases). This CDR3 has 13 residues. From germline, CDR1 is SGHVS and CDR2 FQNEAQ. V was pared by 6 bases and J by 0 bases, with 8 bases between. DNA of the CDR3: TGTGCCAGCAGTTCAGGGATGAACACTGAAGCTTTCTTT. It specifies CASSSGMNTEAFF.

The rearrangement joins TRBV2 to TRBJ2-1; D is unresolved. V gave up 6 bases and J gave up 4 bases, with 16 bases separating them. CDR1 and CDR2 from the germline V gene are SNHLY and FYNNEI. This CDR3 comprises 15 residues. The CDR3 nucleotides are TGTGCCAGCAGCCTTCAGGAGCTGGCTTACAATGAGCAGTTCTTC. It encodes CASSLQELAYNEQFF.

This sequence joins TRBV7-2 and TRBJ2-2; no clear D gene. Trimming took off 5 bases at V and 2 bases at J, with 12 bases between the two ends. Germline V gives CDR1 SGHTA, CDR2 FQGNSA. This CDR3 region has 15 residues. CDR3 in DNA: TGTGCCAGCAGCCTTTCGACTGGTAACACCGGGGAGCTGTTTTTT. This gives the protein CASSLSTGNTGELFF.

DNA of the CDR3: TGTGCCAGTAGCCAAGGACTAGCGGTCTACGAGCAGTACTTC. It is translated as CASSQGLAVYEQYF. The V call is TRBV19, the J call TRBJ2-5; 10 bases agree with TRBD2. Gene TRBJ2-7 matches the end of the DNA better, so the J call may be wrong. This CDR3 is 14 amino acids long. Germline lookup yields CDR1 LNHDA and CDR2 SQIVND (reference sequence).

The chain joins TRBV27 to TRBJ1-1; D gene unclear. Trimming stripped 11 bases from V and 4 bases from J, with 17 bases between. The CDR3 sequence is 13 residues long. Per the germline V gene, CDR1 is MNHEY and CDR2 is SMNVEV (reference sequence). CDR3 sequence (DNA): TGTGCCGCCTCGGATCATAGGCGCACTGAAGCTTTCTTT. Its translation is CAASDHRRTEAFF.

The V gene is TRBV18, the J gene TRBJ2-6, with a weak D call TRBD1 (5 bases). Looked up from germline, CDR1 is KGHSH and CDR2 is LQKENI. V lost 0 bases and J lost 0, with 12 bases in between. This CDR3 contains 18 residues. The CDR3 region is CASSPPLTVISGANVLTF. CDR3 nucleotides: TGTGCCAGCTCACCACCTTTGACAGTAATCTCTGGGGCCAACGTCCTGACTTTC.

The rearrangement links TRBV7-2 to TRBJ1-4; a weak D match, TRBD1 (5 bases). V was shortened by 2 bases and J by 0 bases, with 16 bases between the two germline ends. CDR3 length: 18 residues. Germline CDR1 SGHTA, CDR2 FQGNSA. DNA of the CDR3: TGTGCCAGCAGCTTACTCCCCGGGACCGATGCAACTAATGAAAAACTGTTTTTT. Its protein product is CASSLLPGTDATNEKLFF.

V gene TRBV2 combines with J gene TRBJ2-2; maybe TRBD1 (5 bases). Trimming removed 7 bases at V and 6 bases at J, with 9 bases between. CDR1 and CDR2 (germline): SNHLY, FYNNEI. The CDR3 has 12 residues. The CDR3 nucleotides are TGTGCCAGCAATAGGGGCGCCGGGGAGCTGTTTTTT. This gives the protein CASNRGAGELFF.

V is TRBV19 and J is TRBJ2-1; a possible D gene is TRBD1 (6 bases). Trimming left V 7 bases short and J 3 bases short, with 10 bases between. CDR3 length: 13 amino acids. The germline gives CDR1 LNHDA, CDR2 SQIVND (reference sequence). The DNA of the CDR3 is TGTGCCAGTAAGGGGGATTTCTACAATGAGCAGTTCTTC. Translated, it gives CASKGDFYNEQFF.

The chain is built from TRBV6-5 and TRBJ2-1; D is uncertain. Deletions cut 0 bases from V and 6 bases from J, with 15 bases between. Germline V gene sequence: CDR1 MNHEY, CDR2 SVGAGI. This CDR3 spans 16 amino acids. The CDR3 reads CASSYSNTPAGNEQFF. In DNA, the CDR3 is TGTGCCAGCAGTTACTCGAACACCCCGGCTGGCAATGAGCAGTTCTTC.

The V gene is TRBV7-9, the J gene TRBJ2-4; either TRBD1 or TRBD2 may fit D (6 bases each). The germline V gene has CDR1 SEHNR and CDR2 FQNEAQ (reference sequence). The CDR3 consists of 15 residues. Trimming pared 5 bases from V and 7 bases from J, leaving 18 bases between. CDR3 coding DNA: TGTGCCAGCAGCCACGACAGGAGACGGGGGAACATTCAGTACTTC. Translation: CASSHDRRRGNIQYF.

V is TRBV11-3 and J is TRBJ2-1; a possible D gene is TRBD1 (6 bases). Deletions cut 6 bases from V and 4 bases from J, with 16 bases between. CDR3 size: 15 residues. Germline values: CDR1 SGHNT, CDR2 YENEEA. Here the CDR3 DNA reads TGTGCCAGCAGTAGAGGGGGACCCGAGTACAATGAGCAGTTCTTC. Its protein product is CASSRGGPEYNEQFF. The variable domain in full, with the rest retrieved from reference TRBV11-3 and TRBJ2-1, is EAGVVQSPRYKIIEKKQPVAFWCNPISGHNTLYWYLQNLGQGPELLIRYENEEAVDDSQLPKDRFSAERLKGVDSTLKIQPAELGDSAVYLCASSRGGPEYNEQFFGPGTRLTVL.

V and J are TRBV9 and TRBJ1-3; D gene ambiguous. Trimming removed 3 bases at V and 0 bases at J, with 1 base between. Per the germline V gene, CDR1 is SGDLS and CDR2 is YYNGEE. The CDR3 is made up of 12 amino acids. CDR3 DNA: TGTGCCAGCAGCGCCTCTGGAAACACCATATATTTT. Protein sequence: CASSASGNTIYF.

The chain recombines TRBV4-1 with TRBJ1-1; the D gene is possibly TRBD1 (5 bases). The V gene's germline CDR1 is MGHRA and CDR2 YSYEKL. CDR3 length: 14 amino acids. V lost 0 bases, J lost 5 bases, and 10 bases lay in between. CDR3 sequence reads: CASSQERTGTEAFF. The CDR3 bases are TGCGCCAGCAGCCAAGAGCGCACAGGAACTGAAGCTTTCTTT.

This rearrangement joins TRBV7-8 to TRBJ2-3, with TRBD2 matching 13 bases. CDR1 SGHVS and CDR2 FQNEAQ come from the germline V gene. The CDR3 runs 19 residues. The V segment lost 0 bases and the J segment 1 base; nucleotides outside the gene matches: 7. The DNA of the CDR3 is TGTGCCAGCAGCTTAGCGGGACTAGCGGGGCAGTATGGCACAGATACGCAGTATTTT. Its translation: CASSLAGLAGQYGTDTQYF.

The gene calls are TRBV10-3 and TRBJ1-1; 8 nucleotides line up with TRBD1. Germline V gene lookup returns CDR1 ENHRY and CDR2 SYGVKD. This CDR3 region has 14 residues. V shed 6 bases and J 5 bases; nucleotides not matched to a gene: 8. The CDR3 DNA reads TGTGCCATCAGGGAGACAGGGGAGGGTACTGAAGCTTTCTTT. It yields the protein CAIRETGEGTEAFF.

This chain connects TRBV7-9 to TRBJ1-4; the D is unclear. The V gene lost 5 bases and the J gene lost 7 bases, with 17 bases spanning the gap. The CDR3 has 15 residues. Germline CDR1 and CDR2: SEHNR and FQNEAQ (reference sequence). The CDR3: CASSPSPHLTEKLFF. CDR3 nucleotides: TGTGCCAGCAGCCCTTCACCACATTTGACTGAAAAACTGTTTTTT. Together with reference TRBV7-9 and TRBJ1-4, the CDR3 gives the full variable domain: DTGVSQNPRHKITKRGQNVTFRCDPISEHNRLYWYRQTLGQGPEFLTYFQNEAQLEKSRLLSDRFSAERPKGSFSTLEIQRTEQGDSAMYLCASSPSPHLTEKLFFGSGTQLSVL.

This chain connects TRBV7-2 to TRBJ1-1; maybe TRBD1 (5 bases). The CDR3 runs to 14 residues. V gave up 3 bases and J gave up 8 bases, with 16 bases separating them. Germline-derived CDR1 and CDR2 are SGHTA and FQGNSA. The DNA of the CDR3 is TGTGCCAGCAGCTTCAGCGCAGTGGGGCGAGAAGCTTTCTTT. Its protein is CASSFSAVGREAFF.

The chain couples TRBV18 to TRBJ2-1, with D possibly being TRBD2 (6 bases). Germline V gene sequence: CDR1 KGHSH, CDR2 LQKENI. This CDR3 is 12 amino acids long. Trimming removed 3 bases from V and 15 bases from J, with 15 bases in between. The CDR3 region has the DNA TGTGCCAGCTCACCCGCTGGGCGGGACCCGTTCTTC. Translating gives CASSPAGRDPFF. Supplemented by reference TRBV18 and TRBJ2-1, the full variable domain reads NAGVMQNPRHLVRRRGQEARLRCSPMKGHSHVYWYRQLPEEGLKFMVYLQKENIIDESGMPKERFSAEFPKEGPSILRIQQVVRGDSAAYFCASSPAGRDPFFGPGTRLTVL.

The genes are TRBV7-2 and TRBJ2-5, with 7 bases fitting TRBD2. V trimming: 1 base; J trimming: 5 bases; junction bases outside the gene matches: 7. Germline values: CDR1 SGHTA, CDR2 FQGNSA. The CDR3 covers 15 residues. The CDR3 region has the DNA TGTGCCAGCAGCTTAGGCGGCGGGGGATGGGAGACCCAGTACTTC. Its translation is CASSLGGGGWETQYF.

The chain links TRBV9 to TRBJ1-2; a weak D match, TRBD1 (6 bases). V gave up 0 bases and J gave up 4 bases, with 13 bases separating them. The germline gives CDR1 SGDLS, CDR2 YYNGEE. The CDR3 has 15 amino acids. CDR3 amino acids: CASSVVGGPGYGYTF. The CDR3, as DNA: TGTGCCAGCAGCGTAGTCGGGGGGCCCGGCTATGGCTACACCTTC.

V usage is TRBV6-5 and J usage is TRBJ2-3, with D tentatively TRBD2 (6 bases). Trimming removed 6 bases at V and 3 bases at J, with 16 bases between. Germline V lookup: CDR1 MNHEY, CDR2 SVGAGI. The CDR3 spans 15 residues. CDR3 sequence: CASSSRGAQTDTQYF. The CDR3 bases are TGTGCCAGCAGCTCCCGCGGGGCCCAAACAGATACGCAGTATTTT.